Below, one T cell receptor (beta chain) is given with its context. Exclusion of a patient followed from autoimmune disease history or systemic immunosuppression. This sample was taken from a study of OX40 agonist ivuxolimab in advanced cancers. Across the study: Patients were dosed intravenously with ivuxolimab at 0.01 to 10 mg/kg every 2 weeks.

The V end lost 5 bases, the J end lost 3 bases, and 10 bases lay between the germline ends. The CDR3 runs to 13 residues. Germline CDR1 is SGHAT and CDR2 is FQNNGV. Repertoires were generated with immunoSEQ multiplex PCR, while TCRdb's copy carries only in-frame clones and drops some. The sample comprises about 38,000 clones, 85% of which are singletons, and approximately 35% rests with the top ten. This TCR came from an adult with an advanced solid tumor such as melanoma, head and neck, liver or kidney cancer. The sample in question was CD4+ or CD8+ T cells sorted from blood, obtained in a trial of the OX40 agonist ivuxolimab. The chain employs TRBV11-2 and TRBJ2-5, with D maybe TRBD1 (6 bases). The CDR3 reads CASSGGEKETQYF. As DNA, the CDR3 is TGTGCCAGCAGCGGGGGCGAAAAAGAGACCCAGTACTTC.